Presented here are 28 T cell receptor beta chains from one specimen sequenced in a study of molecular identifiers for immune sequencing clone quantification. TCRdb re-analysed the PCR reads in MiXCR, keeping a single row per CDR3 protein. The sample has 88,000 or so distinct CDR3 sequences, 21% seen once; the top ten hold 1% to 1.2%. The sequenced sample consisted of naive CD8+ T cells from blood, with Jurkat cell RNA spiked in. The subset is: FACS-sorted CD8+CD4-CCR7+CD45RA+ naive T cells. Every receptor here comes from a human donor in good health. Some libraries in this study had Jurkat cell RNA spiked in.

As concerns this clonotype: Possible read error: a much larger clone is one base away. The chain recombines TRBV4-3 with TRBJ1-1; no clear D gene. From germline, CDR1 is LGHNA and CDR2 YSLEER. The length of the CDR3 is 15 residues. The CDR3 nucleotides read TGCGCCAGCAGCCAAGACAGAACCCTAAACACTGGAGCTTTCTTT. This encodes CASSQDRTLNTGAFF.

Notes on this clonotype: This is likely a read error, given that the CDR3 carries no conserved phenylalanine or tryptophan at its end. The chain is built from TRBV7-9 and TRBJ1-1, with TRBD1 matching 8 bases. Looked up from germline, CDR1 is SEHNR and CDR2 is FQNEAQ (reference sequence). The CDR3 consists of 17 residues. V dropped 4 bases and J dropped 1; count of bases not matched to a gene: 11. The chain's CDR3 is CASSSGAGGVENTEAFS. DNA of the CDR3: TGTGCCAGCAGCTCCGGGGCAGGGGGCGTCGAGAACACTGAAGCTTTCTCT.

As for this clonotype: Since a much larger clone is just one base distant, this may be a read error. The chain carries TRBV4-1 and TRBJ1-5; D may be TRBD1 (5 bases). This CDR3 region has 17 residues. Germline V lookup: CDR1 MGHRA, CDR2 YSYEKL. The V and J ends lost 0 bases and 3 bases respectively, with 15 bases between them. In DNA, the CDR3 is TGCGCCAGCAGCCAAGATGGCCGGGGGGTTAACAATCAGCCCCAGCATTTT. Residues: CASSQDGRGVNNQPQHF.

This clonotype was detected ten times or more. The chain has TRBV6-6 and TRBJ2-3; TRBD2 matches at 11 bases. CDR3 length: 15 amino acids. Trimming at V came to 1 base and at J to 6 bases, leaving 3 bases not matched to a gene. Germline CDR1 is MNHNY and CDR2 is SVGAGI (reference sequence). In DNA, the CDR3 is TGTGCCAGCAGTTACTTAGCGGGGGGGCGCGATACGCAGTATTTT. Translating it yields CASSYLAGGRDTQYF.

This chain's CDR3 is CASSFVQESYEQYF. The CDR3, as DNA: TGTGCCAGCAGCTTCGTTCAAGAATCCTACGAGCAGTACTTC. The chain uses TRBV7-9 and TRBJ2-7; D is uncertain. Germline values: CDR1 SEHNR, CDR2 FQNEAQ (reference sequence). V dropped 3 bases and J dropped 1 base, with 10 bases sitting between them. The CDR3 spans 14 residues.

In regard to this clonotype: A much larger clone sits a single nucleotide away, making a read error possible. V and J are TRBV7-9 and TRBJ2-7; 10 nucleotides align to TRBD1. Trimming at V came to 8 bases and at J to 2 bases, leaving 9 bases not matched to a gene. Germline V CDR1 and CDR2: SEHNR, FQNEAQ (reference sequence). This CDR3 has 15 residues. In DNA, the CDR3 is TGTGCCAGCGGCCTTCTCGGGACAGGGGCCTACGAGCAGTACTTC. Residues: CASGLLGTGAYEQYF.

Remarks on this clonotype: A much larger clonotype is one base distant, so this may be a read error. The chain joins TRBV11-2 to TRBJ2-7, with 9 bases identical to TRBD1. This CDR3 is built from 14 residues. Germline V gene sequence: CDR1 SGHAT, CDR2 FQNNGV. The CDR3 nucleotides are TGTGCCGGCAGCTTTGGGACAGGGTTGCACGAGCAGTACTTC. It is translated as CAGSFGTGLHEQYF.

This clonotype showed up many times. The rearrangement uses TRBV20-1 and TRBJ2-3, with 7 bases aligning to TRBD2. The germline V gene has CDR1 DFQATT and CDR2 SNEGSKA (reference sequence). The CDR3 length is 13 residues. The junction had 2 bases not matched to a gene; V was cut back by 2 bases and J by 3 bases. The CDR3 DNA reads TGCAGTGCTAGACCAGCGGGGACAGATACGCAGTATTTT. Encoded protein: CSARPAGTDTQYF.

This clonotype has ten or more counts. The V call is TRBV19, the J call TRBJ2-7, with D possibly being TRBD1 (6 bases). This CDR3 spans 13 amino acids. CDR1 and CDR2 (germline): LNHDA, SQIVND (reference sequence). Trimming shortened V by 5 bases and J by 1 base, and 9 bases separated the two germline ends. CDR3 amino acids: CASSADSSYEQYF. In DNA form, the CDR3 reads TGTGCCAGTAGTGCGGACAGTTCCTACGAGCAGTACTTC.

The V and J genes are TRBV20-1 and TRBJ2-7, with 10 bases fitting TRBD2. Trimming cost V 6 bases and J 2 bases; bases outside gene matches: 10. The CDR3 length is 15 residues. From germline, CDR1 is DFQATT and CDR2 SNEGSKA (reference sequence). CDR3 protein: CSAGLAETKPYEQYF. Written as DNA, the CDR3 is TGCAGTGCCGGACTAGCGGAGACGAAACCCTACGAGCAGTACTTC.

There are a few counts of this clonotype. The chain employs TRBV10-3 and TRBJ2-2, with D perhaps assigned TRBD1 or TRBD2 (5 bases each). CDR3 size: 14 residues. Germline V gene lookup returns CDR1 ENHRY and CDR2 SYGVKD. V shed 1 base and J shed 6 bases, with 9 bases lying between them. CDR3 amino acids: CAISELQGAGELFF. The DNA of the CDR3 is TGTGCCATCAGTGAGTTGCAGGGAGCCGGGGAGCTGTTTTTT.

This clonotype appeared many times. The CDR3 nucleotides read TGTGCCAGCAGCGAGGCAGGGTATCGGGGAGAGACCCAGTACTTC. Protein sequence: CASSEAGYRGETQYF. The chain is built from TRBV6-5 and TRBJ2-5, with D perhaps assigned TRBD1 or TRBD2 (5 bases each). Germline V gene lookup returns CDR1 MNHEY and CDR2 SVGAGI. CDR3 length: 15 residues. V was cut by 6 bases and J by 4 bases, with 18 bases left in between.

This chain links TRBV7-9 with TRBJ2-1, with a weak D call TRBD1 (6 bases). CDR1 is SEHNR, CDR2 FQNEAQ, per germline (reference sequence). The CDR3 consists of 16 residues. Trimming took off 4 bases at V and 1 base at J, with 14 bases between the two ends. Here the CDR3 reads CASSSRQEKSYNEQFF. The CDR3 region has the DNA TGTGCCAGCAGCTCTCGACAGGAGAAGTCCTACAATGAGCAGTTCTTC.

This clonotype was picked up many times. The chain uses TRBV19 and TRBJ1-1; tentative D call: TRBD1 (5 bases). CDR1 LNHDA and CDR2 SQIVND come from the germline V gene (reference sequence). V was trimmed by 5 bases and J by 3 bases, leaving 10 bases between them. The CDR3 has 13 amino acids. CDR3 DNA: TGTGCCAGTAGTCCCTGGGGGTACACTGAAGCTTTCTTT. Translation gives CASSPWGYTEAFF.

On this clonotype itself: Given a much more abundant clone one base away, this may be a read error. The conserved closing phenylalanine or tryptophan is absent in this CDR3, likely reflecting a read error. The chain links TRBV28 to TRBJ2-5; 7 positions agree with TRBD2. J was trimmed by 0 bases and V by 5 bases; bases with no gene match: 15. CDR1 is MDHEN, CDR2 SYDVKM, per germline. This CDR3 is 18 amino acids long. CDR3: CASSSFGLAEGNQETQYY. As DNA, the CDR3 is TGTGCCAGCAGTAGTTTTGGGCTAGCGGAAGGGAACCAAGAGACCCAGTACTAC.

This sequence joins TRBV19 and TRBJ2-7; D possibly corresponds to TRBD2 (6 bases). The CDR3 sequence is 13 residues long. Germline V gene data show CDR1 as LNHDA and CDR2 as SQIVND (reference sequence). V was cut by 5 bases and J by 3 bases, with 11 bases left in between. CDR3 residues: CASSAGRDYEQYF. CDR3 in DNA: TGTGCCAGTAGTGCGGGACGGGACTACGAGCAGTACTTC.

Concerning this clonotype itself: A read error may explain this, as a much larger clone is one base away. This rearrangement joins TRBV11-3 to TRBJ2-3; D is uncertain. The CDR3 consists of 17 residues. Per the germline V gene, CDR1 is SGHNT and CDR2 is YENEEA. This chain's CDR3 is CANSLEAGQLKTDTQYF. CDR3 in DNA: TGTGCCAACAGCTTAGAAGCAGGTCAACTAAAGACAGATACGCAGTATTTT.

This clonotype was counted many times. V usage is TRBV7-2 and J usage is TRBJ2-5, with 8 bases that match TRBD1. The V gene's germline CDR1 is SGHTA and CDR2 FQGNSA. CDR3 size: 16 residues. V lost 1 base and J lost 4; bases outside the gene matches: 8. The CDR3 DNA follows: TGTGCCAGCAGCTTAGGGTGGACCCAGGGGGCAGAGACCCAGTACTTC. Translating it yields CASSLGWTQGAETQYF.

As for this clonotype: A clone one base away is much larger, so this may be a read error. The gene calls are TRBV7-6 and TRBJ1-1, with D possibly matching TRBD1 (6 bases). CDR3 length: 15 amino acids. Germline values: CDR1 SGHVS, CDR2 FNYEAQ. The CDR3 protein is CASGLSTTGTTKAFF. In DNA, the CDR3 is TGTGCCAGCGGCTTATCTACTACAGGGACTACCAAAGCTTTCTTT.

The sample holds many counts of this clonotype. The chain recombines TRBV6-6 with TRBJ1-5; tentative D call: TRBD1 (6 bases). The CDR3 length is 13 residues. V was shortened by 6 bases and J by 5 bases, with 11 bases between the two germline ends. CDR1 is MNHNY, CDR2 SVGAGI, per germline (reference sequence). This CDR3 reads CASSLGGYQPQHF. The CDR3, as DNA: TGTGCCAGCAGCTTAGGGGGGTATCAGCCCCAGCATTTT.

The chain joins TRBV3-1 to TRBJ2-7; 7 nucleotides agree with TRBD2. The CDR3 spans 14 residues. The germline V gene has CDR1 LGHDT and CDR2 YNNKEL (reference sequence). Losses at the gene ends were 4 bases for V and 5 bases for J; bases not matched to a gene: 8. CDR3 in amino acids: CASSPGLVFNEQYF. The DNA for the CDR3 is TGTGCCAGCAGCCCCGGACTAGTTTTTAACGAGCAGTACTTC.

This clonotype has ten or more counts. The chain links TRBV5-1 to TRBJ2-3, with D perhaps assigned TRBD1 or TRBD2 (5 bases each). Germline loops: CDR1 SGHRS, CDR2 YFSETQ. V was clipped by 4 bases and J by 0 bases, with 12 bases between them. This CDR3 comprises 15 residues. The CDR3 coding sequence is TGCGCCAGCAGCCTATTGGGGGTTAGCACAGATACGCAGTATTTT. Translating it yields CASSLLGVSTDTQYF.

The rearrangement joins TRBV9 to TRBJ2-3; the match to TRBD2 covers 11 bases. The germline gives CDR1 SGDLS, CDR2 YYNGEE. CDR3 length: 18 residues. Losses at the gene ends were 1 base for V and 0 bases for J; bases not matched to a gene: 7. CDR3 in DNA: TGTGCCAGCAGCGTACTTAGCGGGGGGGGCCGTAGCACAGATACGCAGTATTTT. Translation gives CASSVLSGGGRSTDTQYF.

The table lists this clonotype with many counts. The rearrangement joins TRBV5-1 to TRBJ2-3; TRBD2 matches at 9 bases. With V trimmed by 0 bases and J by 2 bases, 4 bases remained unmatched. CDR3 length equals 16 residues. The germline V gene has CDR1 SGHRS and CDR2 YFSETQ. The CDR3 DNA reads TGCGCCAGCAGCTTGGAGGGCGGGGGGGCCACAGATACGCAGTATTTT. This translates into CASSLEGGGATDTQYF.

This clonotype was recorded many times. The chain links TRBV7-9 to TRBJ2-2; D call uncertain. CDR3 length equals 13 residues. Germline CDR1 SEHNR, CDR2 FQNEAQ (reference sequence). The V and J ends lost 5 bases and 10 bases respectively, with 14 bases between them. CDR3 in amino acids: CASSMATPLELFF. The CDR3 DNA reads TGTGCCAGCAGCATGGCTACCCCTTTGGAGCTGTTTTTT.

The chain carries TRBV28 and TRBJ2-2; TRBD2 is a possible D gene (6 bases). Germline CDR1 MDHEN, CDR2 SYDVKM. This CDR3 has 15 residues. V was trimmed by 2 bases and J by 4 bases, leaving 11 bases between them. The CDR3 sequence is CASSLLGGSTGELFF. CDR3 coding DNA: TGTGCCAGCAGTTTACTAGGAGGGAGCACCGGGGAGCTGTTTTTT.

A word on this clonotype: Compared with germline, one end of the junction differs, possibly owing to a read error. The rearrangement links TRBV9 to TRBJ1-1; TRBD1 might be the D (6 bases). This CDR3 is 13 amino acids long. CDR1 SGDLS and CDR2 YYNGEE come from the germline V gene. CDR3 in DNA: TGTGCCAGCAGCGCGGGGGGCAACACTGAAGCTCTCTTT. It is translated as CASSAGGNTEALF.

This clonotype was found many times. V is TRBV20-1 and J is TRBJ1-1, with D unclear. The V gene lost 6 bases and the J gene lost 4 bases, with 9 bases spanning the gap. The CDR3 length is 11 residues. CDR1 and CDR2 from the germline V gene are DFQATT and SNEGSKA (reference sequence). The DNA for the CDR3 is TGCAGTGCCTTTTATGGCACTGAAGCTTTCTTT. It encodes CSAFYGTEAFF.